These T cell receptor beta chains were read from a single sample in a study of T-cell memory formation after mild COVID-19. From the 5' RACE reads, TCRdb called clonotypes with MiXCR, one entry per CDR3 protein. The data show 180,000 or so distinct CDR3 sequences, around a tenth seen once. Sample: PBMCs or a T cell subset sorted from them (not recorded which). All receptors derive from a man younger than 35 who had mild COVID-19 (a few samples of this study predate the infection). Cell type and time point are not known. Both conserved end residues are part of each CDR3. D genes are given only for firm matches. Clone size, where shown, is once, few, many, or a class for clones that have expanded.

v_gene	d_gene	abundance	j_gene	CDR3nt	CDR3aa
TRBV7-6	TRBD2	few	TRBJ2-1	TGTGCCAGCAGCTCCCCGTTGGCGGGGGGGCGGAATGAGCAGTTCTTC	CASSSPLAGGRNEQFF
TRBV5-1	.	few	TRBJ2-7	TGCGCCAGCAGCCGGGGGGCAGGGGCGCCCTCAAGCACAGGGGCCTACGAGCAGTACTTC	CASSRGAGAPSSTGAYEQYF
TRBV6-5	TRBD1	.	TRBJ2-7	TGTGCCAGCAGTTACTCCAGCGGGACAGGGGGCTACGAGCAGTACTTC	CASSYSSGTGGYEQYF
TRBV5-6	.	few	TRBJ2-1	TGTGCCAGCAGCTTGGTGAGCGTCGATGAGCAGTTCTTC	CASSLVSVDEQFF
TRBV2	.	.	TRBJ2-7	TGTGCCAGCAGTGAAAAGGGACCTTACGAGCAGTACTTC	CASSEKGPYEQYF
TRBV27	.	.	TRBJ1-4	TGTGCCAGCAGTTCCTACCGCGGGACCGCAACTAATGAAAAACTGTTTTTT	CASSSYRGTATNEKLFF
TRBV7-9	.	.	TRBJ2-7	TGTGCCAGCCACGTCGGCGGATCTTACGAGCAGTACTTC	CASHVGGSYEQYF
TRBV5-4	.	.	TRBJ2-7	TGTGCCAGCAGCTTGCGAGGAGAGCAGTACTTC	CASSLRGEQYF
TRBV5-1	TRBD1	many	TRBJ2-1	TGCGCCAGCAGCGTAAGCAGGGGGACGGCCAATGAGCAGTTCTTC	CASSVSRGTANEQFF
TRBV6-5	.	many	TRBJ1-1	TGTGCCAGCATCAACACGGGGGGCACTGAAGCTTTCTTT	CASINTGGTEAFF
TRBV15	TRBD1	.	TRBJ1-5	TGTGCCACCAGGGGGGACAGGGGGCTTCAGCCCCAGCATTTT	CATRGDRGLQPQHF
TRBV12-3/TRBV12-4	.	few	TRBJ2-7	TGTGCCAGCAGCCTCGGACGGGGGAGCTCCTACGAGCAGTACTTC	CASSLGRGSSYEQYF
TRBV2	.	few	TRBJ2-1	TGTGCCAGCAGTGAAATGGCTAGCTCCTACAATGAGCAGTTCTTC	CASSEMASSYNEQFF
TRBV2	.	few	TRBJ2-1	TGTGCCAGCAGTGCCCGGGGGGGGACAGGAAATTTAATCAATGAGCAGTTCTTC	CASSARGGTGNLINEQFF
TRBV12-5	TRBD2	few	TRBJ2-1	TGTGCTAGTGGTTTGGTACCGGGGGGCAATGAGCAGTTCTTC	CASGLVPGGNEQFF
TRBV7-2	.	.	TRBJ2-3	TGTGCCAGCAGCCCCCACTATGATCCCACAGATACGCAGTATTTT	CASSPHYDPTDTQYF
TRBV15	.	.	TRBJ1-1	TGTGCCACCAGCAGAGACGTAACGAACACTGAAGCTTTCTTT	CATSRDVTNTEAFF
TRBV7-8	.	few	TRBJ1-4	TGTGCCAGCAGCCAACGACAGGTTGGAGTCCAAGAAAAACTGTTTTTT	CASSQRQVGVQEKLFF